This T cell receptor (beta chain) was identified during a study of shared clonotypes between healthy human individuals. The authors divided CD4+ cells into CD45RA+ naive and CD45RA-negative memory subsets. Sequenced by immunoSEQ multiplex PCR; TCRdb stores in-frame clones only, minus some. This table has approximately 320,000 clones, less than 85% appearing once. This clonotype was obtained from a man aged 30 to 39 in good health. Sequencing input: memory CD4+ T cells sorted from blood. Subset meaning: CD45RA-negative fraction.

The CDR3 DNA is TGTGCCACCAAGGGTTTGGGCGGCTGGAGCACAGATACGCAGTATTTT. Its translation: CATKGLGGWSTDTQYF. The chain couples TRBV15 to TRBJ2-3, with no clear D. V was shortened by 7 bases and J by 0 bases, with 17 bases between the two germline ends. This CDR3 has 16 residues. Per germline, CDR1 LNHNV and CDR2 YYDKDF (reference sequence).